A single sample is the source of the 7 T cell receptor beta chains below, sequenced in a study of T-cell memory formation after mild COVID-19 (dated by TCRdb to about 2021). The library was generated by 5' RACE. Sequencing was carried out with an Illumina NovaSeq 6000. The public reads were quality trimmed at Q25 with fastp and then assembled into clones with MiXCR by TCRdb, keeping productive beta chains. Rows matching on CDR3 protein sequence are summarized as one entry with the most common DNA and genes. The sample table lists about 390,000 distinct CDR3 sequences, about 15% of them with a count of one. Jointly, the top ten make up 20% to 25% of the sample. The source material was PBMCs or a T cell subset sorted from them (not recorded which). The source is a man between 18 and 35 years old who had mild COVID-19 (a few samples of this study predate the infection). The sample titles of this study are shuffled in the database, so cell type and time point are left out; the donor was told from shared clones.

This clonotype came up a few times. The chain combines TRBV7-9 with TRBJ1-1; TRBD1 might be the D (5 bases). The CDR3 is made up of 11 amino acids. CDR1 and CDR2 from the germline V gene are SEHNR and FQNEAQ (reference sequence). V lost 3 bases and J 9 bases, leaving 8 bases between the germline ends. CDR3 protein: CASSFTGQAFF. The CDR3 bases are TGTGCCAGCAGCTTTACAGGACAAGCTTTCTTT.

This clonotype was detected only a few times. This chain joins TRBV5-5 and TRBJ1-3, with D hard to call. The ends were cut back, 0 bases at V and 4 bases at J, with 11 bases in the middle. The CDR3 spans 15 residues. Germline CDR1 and CDR2: SGHKS and YYEKEE (reference sequence). CDR3 amino acids: CASSLALTNGNTIYF. Here the CDR3 DNA reads TGTGCCAGCAGCTTGGCTCTTACAAACGGAAACACCATATATTTT. Looking up the rest from reference TRBV5-5 and TRBJ1-3 gives the full variable domain: DAGVTQSPTHLIKTRGQQVTLRCSPISGHKSVSWYQQVLGQGPQFIFQYYEKEERGRGNFPDRFSARQFPNYSSELNVNALLLGDSALYLCASSLALTNGNTIYFGEGSWLTVV.

The table lists this clonotype with a few counts. This rearrangement joins TRBV2 to TRBJ2-7; D unresolved. The CDR3 has 16 amino acids. Germline values: CDR1 SNHLY, CDR2 FYNNEI. Between the trimmed V and J ends, which lost 0 bases and 2 bases, there was a span of 14 bases. CDR3 coding DNA: TGTGCCAGCAGTGAAGCGCTTTGGCCGGCCACCTACGAGCAGTACGTC. Translating gives CASSEALWPATYEQYV.

The rearrangement links TRBV12-3 or TRBV12-4 to TRBJ2-3; D not resolved. This CDR3 is 15 amino acids long. The V gene lost 2 bases and the J gene lost 1 base, with 10 bases spanning the gap. The CDR3 protein is CASSLTTEGTDTQYF. The CDR3 DNA reads as TGTGCCAGCAGTTTAACAACCGAGGGCACAGATACGCAGTATTTT.

The genes are TRBV7-2 and TRBJ2-1; 10 bases agree with TRBD2. The V gene's germline CDR1 is SGHTA and CDR2 FQGNSA. V was pared by 3 bases and J by 14 bases, with 4 bases of the junction left unmatched. The CDR3 extends over 12 amino acids. The chain's CDR3 is CASSFLSGREFF. CDR3 nucleotide sequence: TGTGCCAGCAGCTTTCTCAGCGGGAGGGAGTTCTTC.

The chain joins TRBV12-3 or TRBV12-4 to TRBJ2-2; possible D gene TRBD1, 6 bases. The CDR3 consists of 12 residues. The V end lost 5 bases, the J end lost 8 bases, and 9 bases lay between the germline ends. CDR3 nucleotides: TGTGCCAGCAGTACAGGGTTGGGGGAGCTGTTTTTT. Encoded protein: CASSTGLGELFF.

This chain uses TRBV7-9 with TRBJ1-5; a possible D gene is TRBD1 (6 bases). This CDR3 is 15 amino acids long. Germline V gene data show CDR1 as SEHNR and CDR2 as FQNEAQ (reference sequence). V lost 4 bases and J 3 bases, leaving 13 bases between the germline ends. The CDR3 region is CASSSLDSLNQPQHF. CDR3 bases: TGTGCCAGCAGCTCGTTGGACAGCCTCAATCAGCCCCAGCATTTT.